Listed below are T cell receptor beta chains from one sample, sequenced in a study of CD8+ T cells in alopecia areata. Here immunoSEQ multiplex PCR was the method, and the copy in TCRdb shows in-frame clones only, minus some. The sample has 150,000 to 250,000 clones; about three fifths are singletons. Here the sequenced sample was CD4+ T cells sorted from blood, taken at week 4, from a patient treated with tofacitinib. The receptors come from a human donor with alopecia areata. Each CDR3 is given with its conserved first and last residue. Each record gives: clone size, J gene, D gene, V gene, CDR3 protein, CDR3 DNA. D genes are given only for firm matches. Only some rows state a clone size, as once, few, many or a class for expanded clones.

- TRBJ2-7 - TRBV7-2 CASSLGGDKRTHEQYF TGTGCCAGCAGCTTAGGTGGGGATAAACGGACCCACGAGCAGTACTTC
- TRBJ2-1 - TRBV30 CAWSVHRAQFF TGTGCCTGGAGTGTACACAGAGCGCAGTTCTTC
- TRBJ1-2 - TRBV29-1 CSVGVRPSYGYTF TGCAGCGTTGGGGTCCGCCCGAGCTATGGCTACACCTTC
- TRBJ2-2 TRBD1 TRBV2 CAKGRTGDTGELFF TGTGCCAAAGGCCGGACAGGGGACACCGGGGAGCTGTTTTTT
once TRBJ2-1 - TRBV6-1 CASSGNEQFF TGTGCCAGCAGCGGCAATGAGCAGTTCTTC
- TRBJ2-2 - TRBV29-1 CSTAEGGTGELFF TGCAGCACGGCGGAGGGGGGAACCGGGGAGCTGTTTTTT
few TRBJ2-7 - TRBV27 CASSLLDGGEQYF TGTGCCAGCAGTTTATTGGACGGGGGAGAGCAGTACTTC
- TRBJ2-6 - TRBV30 CACRGSGANVLTF TGTGCCTGCCGTGGCTCTGGGGCCAACGTCCTGACTTTC
- TRBJ1-2 - TRBV11-1 CASSLIPGDNGYTF TGTGCCAGCAGCTTAATCCCAGGGGATAATGGCTACACCTTC
- TRBJ2-7 TRBD1 TRBV2 CASSGSPTGGSYEQYF TGTGCCAGCAGTGGGTCCCCGACAGGGGGATCCTACGAGCAGTACTTC
- TRBJ1-3 - TRBV5-4 CASSLSGIRNTIYF TGTGCCAGCAGCTTATCAGGCATCCGAAACACCATATATTTT
- TRBJ1-1 - TRBV14 CASSQGVGGRTEAFF TGTGCCAGCAGCCAAGGAGTAGGGGGACGGACTGAAGCTTTCTTT
- TRBJ1-2 - TRBV30 CAWMTGYGYTF TGTGCCTGGATGACAGGCTATGGCTACACCTTC
- TRBJ2-7 - TRBV30 CAFSGVYEQYF TGTGCCTTTTCAGGGGTCTACGAGCAGTACTTC